This T cell receptor beta chain was sequenced during a study of blood T cell repertoires in COVID-19. There are 16 residues in the CDR3. The protocol was immunoSEQ multiplex PCR, while the TCRdb copy is restricted to in-frame clones and leaves out a portion. The repertoire consists of 200,000 to 300,000 clones, with around 90% occurring once and the leading ten covering 0.65% to 0.8%. This clonotype was obtained from a human donor in a cohort sampled during active COVID-19. Sequences were obtained from peripheral blood. The V call is TRBV21-1, the J call TRBJ2-7; the D call of TRBD2 is as the table states it, not checked on the DNA. TRBV21-1 counts as a pseudogene. The CDR3 region is CASSQLSGARLEEQYF. For the CDR3, the DNA is TGTGCCAGCAGCCAACTTAGCGGAGCACGTCTCGAAGAGCAGTACTTC.